This T cell receptor beta chain was recorded in a study of control samples from healthy donors and cancer patients (dated by TCRdb to 2018 to 2020). This clone was seen a single time. The antigen this receptor binds is unknown. No base quality information exists; no much larger clone differs at one position. V is reduced by 5 bases and J by 7 bases, leaving a spacing of 6 bases between them. Taken from the germline V gene, the CDR1 and CDR2 loops are SGHVS and FQNEAQ. The CDR3 contains 11 residues, cysteine and phenylalanine counted. Left in the record is the CDR3 DNA by itself, 33 bases read in frame from the first base. Library preparation used the immunoSEQ multiplex PCR assay. TCRdb retrieved this table from immuneACCESS and kept in-frame rearrangements only. Not all clones are present; in checked studies, unresolved V genes account for under half, and no reason is known for the remainder. The sample data list about 27,000 clones, and around 90% of these were observed just once. Clones ranked in the top ten supply 13% of the sample.

The receptor's source is a man aged 50-60 years with lung cancer. Recombination connected TRBV7-8 to TRBJ1-3; too little of a D gene remains to name it. Material for sequencing was PBMCs. The nucleotide sequence reads TGTGCCAGCAGCCTAGGGAACACCATATATTTT. It encodes CASSLGNTIYF.